The clone carrying this TCR beta chain was observed many times. Its matching antigen is unknown. It was by 5'RACE with 10-nucleotide random UMIs that the cDNA was made. TCRdb itself ran the 5' RACE reads through MiXCR, one entry per CDR3 protein. The sample records about 35,000 distinct CDR3 sequences, 3.5% to 4.5% being singletons. The data originate from a study of neurological immune-mediated disorders. Study outcomes and limitations: Expanded clones shared no CDR3 amino acid sequences across subjects, suggesting private repertoires in all groups. When the repertoires were grouped phylogenetically, those of 18 of the 34 multiple sclerosis patients came together in a single cluster of related CDR3 sequences, which points to a possible repertoire-level signature. The study found the most TCR clonal expansion in HTLV-1-associated myelopathy and the least in multiple sclerosis, below healthy controls.

The receptor was isolated from a man aged 25 to 40 with multiple sclerosis. The sequenced sample consisted of PBMCs.

The CDR3 region is CASSLGPSDKLTGELFF. For the CDR3, the DNA is TGTGCCAGCAGCTTGGGGCCGTCGGACAAGCTCACCGGGGAGCTGTTTTTT. V gene TRBV5-5 combines with J gene TRBJ2-2; TRBD1 might be the D (5 bases). Germline CDR1 SGHKS, CDR2 YYEKEE (reference sequence). There are 17 residues in the CDR3. The V end was cut by 0 bases, the J end by 4 bases, with 16 bases between.